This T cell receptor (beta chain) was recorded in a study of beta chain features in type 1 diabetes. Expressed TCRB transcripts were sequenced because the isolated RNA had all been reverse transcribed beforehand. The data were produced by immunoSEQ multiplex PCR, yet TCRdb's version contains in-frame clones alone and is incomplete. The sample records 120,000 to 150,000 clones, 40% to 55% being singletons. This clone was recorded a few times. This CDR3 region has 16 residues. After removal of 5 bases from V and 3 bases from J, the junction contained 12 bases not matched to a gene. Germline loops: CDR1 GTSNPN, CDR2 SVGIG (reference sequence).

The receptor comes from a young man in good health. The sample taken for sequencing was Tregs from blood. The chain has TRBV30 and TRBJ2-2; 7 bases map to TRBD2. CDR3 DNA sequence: TGTGCCTGGGCCCCATGGGCTAGCGGCCACACCGGGGAGCTGTTTTTT. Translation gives CAWAPWASGHTGELFF.